What follows describes a single T cell receptor (beta chain). Germline loops: CDR1 SGHDT, CDR2 YYEEEE. Deletions cut 1 base from V and 2 bases from J, with 4 bases between. This CDR3 region has 14 residues. The data belong to a study of control samples from healthy donors and cancer patients. Assay used: immunoSEQ multiplex PCR; TCRdb lists only in-frame clones, some missing. Altogether under 200,000 clones are present, 90% to 95% being singletons, with the ten largest covering 1.5%. The V gene is TRBV5-6, the J gene TRBJ1-6; D not resolved. The receptor comes from a woman younger than 45 in good health. The sequencing sample was made of blood. CDR3 sequence reads: CASSLRAYNSPLHF. CDR3 DNA: TGTGCCAGCAGCTTGAGGGCCTATAATTCACCCCTCCACTTT. The whole variable domain, filled in from reference TRBV5-6 and TRBJ1-6, reads DAGVTQSPTHLIKTRGQQVTLRCSPKSGHDTVSWYQQALGQGPQFIFQYYEEEERQRGNFPDRFSGHQFPNYSSELNVNALLLGDSALYLCASSLRAYNSPLHFGNGTRLTVT.